The clone carrying this T cell receptor beta chain was seen at least ten times. The antigen is undetermined. The entry originates in a study of T cells in Graves' hyperthyroidism and ophthalmopathy. General study findings and limits: In the blood, most expanded thyroid clonotypes above 0.001 appeared as well.

The CDR3 totals 16 residues. Germline CDR1 reads SNHLY; CDR2 reads FYNNEI. V was clipped by 4 bases and J by 5 bases, with 18 bases between them. The source material, RNA transcripts, was used to amplify TCR beta CDR3 regions. The primer set for the first-round RT-PCR of the TCR CDR3 was HTBI. TCRdb re-called the multiplex PCR reads through MiXCR, storing one row per CDR3 protein. The table includes around 600,000 distinct CDR3 sequences, roughly 15% detected once. The clonotype was recovered from a woman between 50 and 59 years old with Graves' ophthalmopathy. This chain joins TRBV2 and TRBJ1-5; D gene ambiguous. The sample consisted of blood. The CDR3 loop is CASSVNPTPGDQPQHF. CDR3 nucleotide sequence: TGTGCCAGCAGTGTAAACCCGACCCCCGGGGATCAGCCCCAGCATTTT.